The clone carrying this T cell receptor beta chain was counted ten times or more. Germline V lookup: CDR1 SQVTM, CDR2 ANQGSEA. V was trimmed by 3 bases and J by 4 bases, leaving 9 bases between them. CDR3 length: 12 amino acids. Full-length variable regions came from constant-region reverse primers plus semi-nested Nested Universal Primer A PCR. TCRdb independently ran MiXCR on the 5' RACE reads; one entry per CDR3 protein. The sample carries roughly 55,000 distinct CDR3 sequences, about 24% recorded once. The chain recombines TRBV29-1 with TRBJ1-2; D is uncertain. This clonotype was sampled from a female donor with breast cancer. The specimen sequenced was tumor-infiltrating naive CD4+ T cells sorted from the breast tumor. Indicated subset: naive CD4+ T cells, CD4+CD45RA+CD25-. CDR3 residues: CSVESGGYGYTF. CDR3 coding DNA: TGCAGCGTTGAGTCGGGTGGCTATGGCTACACCTTC.